This T cell receptor beta chain is drawn from a study of T cells after posttransplantation cyclophosphamide listed by TCRdb under 2016. Describing the broader study: Using TRB sequencing, the study followed how the T cell repertoire rebuilt after myeloablative bone marrow transplantation with posttransplantation cyclophosphamide given as GVHD prophylaxis. Antigen receptor sequencing covered samples from 30 to 45 PTCy-treated patients and around 15 of their related bone marrow donors. Blood from every one of the approximately 36 PTCy patients who had 1-year posttransplant specimens underwent TRB sequencing. In 3 patients, up to roughly 3 additional blood samples taken between 2 and 5.2 years after transplant also underwent TRB sequencing, as did pretransplant blood from a handful of patients. TRA and TRB clonality were tightly correlated in several samples, so subsequent TCR analyses focused on TRB only. Public TRB sequences were queried against a database of over 3,000 sequences associated with responses to pathogens, tumor antigens, self-antigens and alloantigens.

Overall study results and their limits: The TRB repertoires of T cells infiltrating skin or GI tract showed only limited overlap with the TRB repertoires of T cells in blood. Donor-recipient similarity was low at 1-2 months but rose over the first year, and later blood repertoires were often dominated by donor CD8+ memory clones. Across around 48 patients, recipient CMV seropositivity and CMV reactivation were highly associated with TRB clonality; PTCy diversity was similar to CNI/methotrexate controls.

Interpreted using the paper, the treatment or condition label stands for: high-dose cyclophosphamide on days +3 and +4 as single-agent GVHD prophylaxis. Patients in the PTCy group got busulfan and fludarabine conditioning, a marrow graft from a related or unrelated donor, and cyclophosphamide on days +3 and +4. The PTCy-treated patients were enrolled in a prospective multi-institutional clinical trial. Peripheral blood and bone marrow mononuclear cells were isolated by Ficoll-Hypaque density centrifugation and were cryopreserved. TRB sequencing was run on genomic DNA with either the immunoSEQ assay at survey resolution or the hsTCRB kit. As for the authors' bioinformatics: The immunoSEQ software handled the initial read processing, while the LymphoSeq R package was used for the repertoire analyses. For each TRB dataset, clonality was calculated as 1 minus normalized Shannon entropy, and the Gini coefficient was computed as well. Phenotypes of unsorted samples were inferred by mapping TRB sequences from sorted subsets of the recipient or donor onto the same recipient's unsorted samples. TCRdb took over this immuneACCESS table, retaining in-frame rearrangements with V and J assigned. Such tables are incomplete; in checked studies, under half of the missing clones stem from an unresolved V gene, and the remainder is unexplained. V, J and clone size are taken as reported in that table, and D and trimming were inferred from the DNA itself. This sample has 6,500 to 9,000 clones, none of them a singleton. The biggest ten clones account for 6% of the sample.

There are many counts of this clone. Its antigen target is currently unknown. Base qualities are not provided; no much larger clone lies one nucleotide away. V trim: 7 bases; J trim: 4 bases; unmatched bases: 9. The germline V gene sets CDR1 to SGHDT and CDR2 to YYEEEE. From cysteine to phenylalanine, the CDR3 is 15 amino acids long. Here the CDR3 DNA is all that survives: 45 bases in frame from base 1. The source of this sequence is a male patient between 25 and 40 years old who received an allogeneic stem cell transplant from an unrelated donor, was CMV-positive, and had acute and chronic GVHD. After a transplant, some T cells may have been passed on by the graft donor. The rearranged segments are TRBV5-6 and TRBJ2-2; 8 bases in the junction line up with TRBD1. Sequencing used PBMCs, obtained after an allogeneic stem cell transplant with post-transplant cyclophosphamide. The DNA sequence is as follows: TGTGCCAGCCTCGAACAGGGGGAAATCACCGGGGAGCTGTTTTTT. The resulting protein is CASLEQGEITGELFF.